Sequencing of this T cell receptor (beta chain) was carried out in a study of T cells after yellow fever vaccination. This clonotype was counted a few times. The CDR3 extends over 13 amino acids. Per germline, CDR1 SGHTA and CDR2 FQGNSA. V was trimmed by 3 bases and J by 8 bases, leaving 13 bases between them. TCRdb reprocessed the 5' RACE reads via MiXCR and lists one record per CDR3 protein. The sample records 200,000 to 300,000 distinct CDR3 sequences, approximately 6.8% being singletons. The sequencing used CD4+ T cells sorted from PBMCs, collected on the day of the yellow fever booster vaccination. This receptor was obtained from a man in his thirties or forties who received the YFV17D yellow fever vaccine. This chain uses TRBV7-2 with TRBJ1-2, with D hard to call. The CDR3 bases are TGTGCCAGCAGCTTGTTCGAGACGGGAGGCTACACCTTC. It encodes CASSLFETGGYTF.